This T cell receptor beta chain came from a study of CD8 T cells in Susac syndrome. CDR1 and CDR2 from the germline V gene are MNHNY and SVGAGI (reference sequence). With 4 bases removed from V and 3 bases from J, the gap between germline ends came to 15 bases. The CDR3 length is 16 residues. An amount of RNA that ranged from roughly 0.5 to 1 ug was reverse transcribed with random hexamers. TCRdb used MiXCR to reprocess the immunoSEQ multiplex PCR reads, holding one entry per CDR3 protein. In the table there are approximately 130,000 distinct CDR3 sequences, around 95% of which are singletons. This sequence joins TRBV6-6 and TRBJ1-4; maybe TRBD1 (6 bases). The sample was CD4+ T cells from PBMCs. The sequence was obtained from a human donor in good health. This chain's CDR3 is CASSWDTGSANEKLFF. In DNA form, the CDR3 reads TGTGCCAGCAGTTGGGACACTGGGAGCGCTAATGAAAAACTGTTTTTT.